This T cell receptor beta chain was recovered during a study of blood T cell repertoires in COVID-19 (dated by TCRdb to the early 2020s). General notes on the study: The collaborator samples originated in the United States, Italy and Spain and spanned the acute and convalescent phases of COVID-19. The prospective study material was composed of cDNA or gDNA derived from T cells, B-cell-depleted T cells, or PBMCs. The dataset comprised deeply sampled blood TCRbeta repertoires from subjects exposed to, actively infected with, or recovered from COVID-19. The repertoires were released in a freely available public database intended as a resource for research on the immune response to SARS-CoV-2. Samples were obtained from the ongoing ImmuneRACE study (first 160 participants) and from 1,000 to 1,500 subjects provided by 6 global collaborators. Sample metadata almost always included a de-identified subject ID, COVID-19 status, age in years and sex. Where HLA class I and class II types were available, the types were taken from metadata supplied by the sample provider, not from assay-based typing.

A note on this clone: Its cognate antigen has yet to be identified. The sample holds no much larger clone one base away, and base qualities are not on file.

General study outcomes and caveats: The quantity of clinical and demographic metadata differed by source and by participant and was supplied without curation.

V lost 0 bases and J lost 3 bases; the stretch between them is 7 bases long. Taken from cysteine to phenylalanine, the CDR3 has 13 residues. Of the read, only the CDR3 DNA is kept; its 39 bases are in frame from base 1. The germline V gene provides CDR1 SGHRS and CDR2 YFSETQ. The immunoSEQ Assay, a bias-controlled multiplex PCR, was used to amplify TCRbeta CDR3 regions from genomic DNA. The source study handled its data this way. The number of nucleated cells in each sample was estimated from the amplification of reference gene primers within the assay. To quantify the absolute abundance of each unique TCRbeta CDR3 rearrangement, sequence reads were collapsed and filtered. For each sample, productive Simpson clonality was calculated as the square root of Simpson's diversity index over productive rearrangements. TCRdb holds this immuneACCESS table with in-frame rearrangements only. Some clones are missing; in checked studies, unresolved V genes explain under half, and the rest has no known cause. V and J calls and clone size are as listed in that table; D and trimming were resolved from the DNA. The sample table holds about 330,000 clones, of which more than 85% were seen once. The ten largest clones take up about a fifth of the sample.

Participants in the prospective study were aged about 18 to 95 years, lived in 20 to 25 United States geographic areas, and enrolled through a virtual design. In the prospective study, participants were assigned to cohorts based on the clinical history participants reported in a screening survey and a study questionnaire. For ImmuneRACE Cohort 3, a participant was defined as recovered based on two consecutive negative NP/OP PCR tests, clearance by a healthcare professional, or resolution of symptoms. In the prospective study, whole blood, serum and a nasopharyngeal or oropharyngeal swab were collected from each participant by mobile phlebotomists. Over a roughly 2-month period, participants in the prospective study had the option of providing additional blood draws and questionnaires. Before DNA extraction, blood samples from the prospective study were shipped at room temperature or frozen.

The sequence derives from a woman aged 25 to 39 who had recovered from COVID-19. Rearrangement joined TRBV5-1 to TRBJ2-7, with the D gene too uncertain to name. Sequencing input: PBMCs or T cells enriched from blood (not recorded which). The CDR3 has the sequence CASSLVGIYEQYF. The DNA sequence is given as TGCGCCAGCAGCTTGGTTGGCATCTACGAGCAGTACTTC.